This T cell receptor (beta chain) was profiled in a study of human T cells and chemical hapten exposure. Study in general: Alopecia areata, totalis and universalis patients, mostly female, were included.

The germline gives CDR1 SGHRS, CDR2 YFSETQ. The CDR3 has 15 residues. The J segment lost 4 bases and the V segment lost 0 bases, leaving 6 bases of the junction unmatched. TCRdb processed the RACE reads anew with MiXCR; each CDR3 protein has one entry. This table holds about 120,000 distinct CDR3 sequences, about 13% found once. Study conclusions and caveats: Relative to controls, expanded TCRs formed significantly more large CDR3 similarity clusters.

The time point was: pre-sensitization, week 0. Specified treatment: therapeutic diphenylcyclopropenone sensitization with weekly scalp DPC. As for this clonotype: Its specificity is not known.

This chain links TRBV5-1 with TRBJ1-1, with 7 bases lining up with TRBD1. Material: whole blood, obtained in connection with sensitization to the hapten diphenylcyclopropenone (DPC). This TCR came from a woman aged 18-29 years with alopecia areata. Some clones in this sample may be carry-over from other donors' samples. The CDR3 nucleotides read TGCGCCAGCAGCTTGGCCGGTGGGACAGTCACTGAAGCTTTCTTT. Translated: CASSLAGGTVTEAFF.